This T cell receptor (beta chain) was observed in a study of CD8+CD57+ T cells in acquired aplastic anemia. About the study: CD4+ and CD8+ cells, once sorted, gave DNA averaging around 3.4 ug. Whole-study findings and limits: Between the patient and control groups, CD8+ Simpson's diversity did not differ significantly.

Points on this clonotype: What it binds is unknown.

TCR beta VDJ combinations and CDR3 sequences were profiled from genomic DNA. Using its own MiXCR run on the reads, TCRdb lists one record per CDR3 protein. The data contain some 170,000 distinct CDR3 sequences, 47% of them singletons. Germline-derived CDR1 and CDR2 are LNHNV and YYDKDF (reference sequence). This CDR3 has 17 amino acids. Germline trimming cut 3 bases from V and 5 bases from J; bases unmatched to any gene: 15. Individuals selected for sequencing had exhibited CD8+CD57+ cell expansion on flow cytometry. This chain connects TRBV15 to TRBJ2-7; 8 nucleotides agree with TRBD1. The source is a human donor with aplastic anemia. The sample was sorted CD4+, CD8+, or CD8+CD57+ T cells (not recorded which) from PBMCs. As DNA, the CDR3 is TGTGCCACCAGCAGCGTGATAGGGACAGGCAGCCGGCACGAGCAGTACTTC. It yields the protein CATSSVIGTGSRHEQYF.